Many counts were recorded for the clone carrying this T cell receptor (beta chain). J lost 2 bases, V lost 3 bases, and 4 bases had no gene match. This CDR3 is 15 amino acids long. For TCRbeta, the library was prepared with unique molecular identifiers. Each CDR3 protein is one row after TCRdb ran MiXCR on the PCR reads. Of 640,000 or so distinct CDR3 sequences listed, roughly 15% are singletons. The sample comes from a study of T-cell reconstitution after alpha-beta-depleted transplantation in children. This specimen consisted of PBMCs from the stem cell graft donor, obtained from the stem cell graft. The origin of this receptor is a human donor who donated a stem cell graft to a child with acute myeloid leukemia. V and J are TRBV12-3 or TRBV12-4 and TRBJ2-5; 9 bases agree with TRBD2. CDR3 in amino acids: CASSFERGVQETQYF. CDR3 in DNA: TGTGCCAGCAGTTTCGAGCGGGGGGTGCAAGAGACCCAGTACTTC.